This TCR beta chain was sequenced during a study of blood T cell repertoires in COVID-19. This clone was observed a handful of times. Method: immunoSEQ multiplex PCR; TCRdb's copy keeps in-frame clones and lacks some. The table records roughly 200,000 clones, roughly 88% of them present only once. CDR3 length equals 15 residues. Germline values: CDR1 MNHEY, CDR2 SVGAGI. The junction had 5 bases not matched to a gene; V was cut back by 2 bases and J by 6 bases. V gene TRBV6-5 combines with J gene TRBJ2-3, with 10 bases identical to TRBD1. The sequence came from a man aged 35-49 years with acute or convalescent COVID-19. Sequenced input: peripheral blood. CDR3 sequence reads: CASSYETGGRDTQYF. Written as DNA, the CDR3 is TGTGCCAGCAGTTACGAGACAGGGGGCCGGGATACGCAGTATTTT.